Below, 26 T cell receptor beta chains from the same sample are listed, as sequenced in a study of T cell responses to AZD1222 COVID-19 vaccine. Method: immunoSEQ multiplex PCR; TCRdb's copy keeps in-frame clones and lacks some. The sample lists about 160,000 clones, approximately 94% seen once, with 4% to 5.5% in the top ten. The sequencing here drew on peripheral blood, taken 28 days after the second AZD1222 dose. The receptors were sampled from an adult who received the AZD1222 COVID-19 vaccine.

The chain combines TRBV7-2 with TRBJ1-1; D gene unclear. Between the trimmed V and J ends, which lost 5 bases and 4 bases, there was a span of 17 bases. The CDR3 spans 15 residues. CDR1 and CDR2 from the germline V gene are SGHTA and FQGNSA. Here the CDR3 DNA reads TGTGCCAGCAGCCCCCACGGGAATGTGGGCACTGAAGCTTTCTTT. Amino acids: CASSPHGNVGTEAFF.

This chain joins TRBV6-5 and TRBJ1-1, with D unresolved. Germline assignment: CDR1 MNHEY and CDR2 SVGAGI. V lost 5 bases and J 8 bases, leaving 12 bases between the germline ends. The CDR3 has 12 amino acids. The CDR3 nucleotides are TGTGCCAGCAGTAAGGGTTCCTTGGAAGCTTTCTTT. Its translation is CASSKGSLEAFF.

The gene calls are TRBV9 and TRBJ2-3; unclear D gene. The CDR3 is made up of 13 amino acids. V lost 3 bases and J lost 6, with 11 bases in between. CDR1 is SGDLS and CDR2 is YYNGEE in the germline V gene. CDR3 loop: CASSETLRDTQYF. As DNA, the CDR3 is TGTGCCAGCAGCGAGACCCTCCGGGATACGCAGTATTTT.

This chain joins TRBV27 and TRBJ2-7, with TRBD2 as a possible D gene (6 bases). CDR1 and CDR2 (germline): MNHEY, SMNVEV (reference sequence). The CDR3 covers 15 residues. Trimming cost V 0 bases and J 6 bases, with 15 bases left between them. The CDR3 DNA is TGTGCCAGCAGTTTATCGGGGGTATCAGCGGGCGAGCAGTACTTC. Its protein product is CASSLSGVSAGEQYF.

This clone occurred a few times. CDR3 in amino acids: CASSTGYYSNQPQHF. The CDR3 nucleotides read TGTGCCAGCAGCACAGGGTACTATAGCAATCAGCCCCAGCATTTT. The chain employs TRBV21-1 and TRBJ1-5; TRBD1, the table's D call, lacks a check against the DNA. TRBV21-1 counts as a pseudogene. The CDR3 covers 15 residues.

Worth noting for this clone: The sample contains more than one DNA sequence encoding this CDR3. This chain connects TRBV29-1 to TRBJ2-7, with 8 bases fitting TRBD2. V shed 6 bases and J 0 bases; nucleotides not matched to a gene: 1. The CDR3 is 12 amino acids. Per germline, CDR1 SQVTM and CDR2 ANQGSEA. DNA of the CDR3: TGCAGCGTAGGGACTAGCTCCTACGAGCAGTACTTC. Its protein is CSVGTSSYEQYF.

This clone was counted once. The chain employs TRBV10-2 and TRBJ1-1; no reliable D call. The CDR3 totals 15 residues. The V gene lost 5 bases and the J gene lost 7 bases, with 20 bases spanning the gap. The V gene's germline CDR1 is WSHSY and CDR2 SAAADI. The CDR3 region has the DNA TGCGCCAGCAGTAGAGGTAAAGGGTGGGATTTTGAAGCTTTCTTT. It specifies CASSRGKGWDFEAFF.

CDR3: CASSYGESSGNTIYF. The CDR3, as DNA: TGCGCCAGCAGCTACGGAGAGAGCTCTGGAAACACCATATATTTT. The gene calls are TRBV5-1 and TRBJ1-3; D not resolved. There are 15 residues in the CDR3. Germline V CDR1 and CDR2: SGHRS, YFSETQ. V lost 3 bases and J 0 bases, leaving 10 bases between the germline ends.

The sample holds a few counts of this clone. This chain joins TRBV19 and TRBJ2-2, with unresolved D. CDR1 is LNHDA, CDR2 SQIVND, per germline (reference sequence). This CDR3 region has 12 residues. Trimming took off 3 bases at V and 6 bases at J, with 5 bases between the two ends. CDR3 loop: CASSIRPGELFF. The CDR3 DNA reads TGTGCCAGTAGTATTCGGCCCGGGGAGCTGTTTTTT.

The rearrangement uses TRBV24-1 and TRBJ2-7; unclear D gene. Germline values: CDR1 KGHDR, CDR2 SFDVKD. The ends were cut back, 5 bases at V and 5 bases at J, with 15 bases in the middle. CDR3 length equals 14 residues. DNA for the CDR3: TGTGCCACCAGTGGTCGCGGCCTAGGGAACGAGCAGTACTTC. Its protein product is CATSGRGLGNEQYF.

This chain connects TRBV30 to TRBJ1-6; D not certain. The CDR3 has 15 residues. CDR1 is GTSNPN and CDR2 is SVGIG in the germline V gene (reference sequence). The ends were cut back, 0 bases at V and 9 bases at J, with 15 bases in the middle. The CDR3 loop reads CAWSVRVGAGSPLHF. CDR3 coding DNA: TGTGCCTGGAGTGTACGAGTGGGCGCAGGTTCACCCCTCCACTTT.

The V and J genes are TRBV18 and TRBJ2-1; 11 nucleotides align to TRBD2. This CDR3 is 15 amino acids long. CDR1 and CDR2 from the germline V gene are KGHSH and LQKENI. Germline trimming cut 6 bases from V and 7 bases from J; bases unmatched to any gene: 8. CDR3 DNA: TGTGCCAGCTCCCCCCCGGCTAGCGGGAGGAATGAGCAGTTCTTC. Translation: CASSPPASGRNEQFF.

This clone was counted a single time. This chain uses TRBV5-6 with TRBJ1-1; D not certain. V lost 0 bases to trimming and J lost 0 bases, with 6 bases between them. Germline CDR1 SGHDT, CDR2 YYEEEE. The CDR3 spans 14 residues. The DNA for the CDR3 is TGTGCCAGCAGCTTGGGACTTCTGAACACTGAAGCTTTCTTT. This encodes CASSLGLLNTEAFF.

This chain links TRBV11-2 with TRBJ2-5, with 9 nucleotides matching TRBD2. V shed 6 bases and J 1 base; nucleotides not matched to a gene: 6. This CDR3 region has 15 residues. Germline V gene data show CDR1 as SGHAT and CDR2 as FQNNGV. The DNA of the CDR3 is TGTGCCAGCAGTCCCTGGACTAGCGTCCAAGAGACCCAGTACTTC. Translated, it gives CASSPWTSVQETQYF.

A remark on this clone: At one end the junction does not follow the germline gene, possibly because of a read error. The rearrangement links TRBV7-3 to TRBJ2-1; the match to TRBD2 covers 11 bases. The CDR3 covers 19 residues. Germline V CDR1 and CDR2: SGHTA, FQGTGA. CDR3 sequence: CASSVTGTSGWSAGNEQFF. CDR3 sequence (DNA): TGTGCCAGCAGCGTAACCGGGACTAGCGGATGGTCAGCGGGCAATGAGCAGTTCTTC. The entire variable domain, with the rest obtained from reference TRBV7-3 and TRBJ2-1, is as follows: GAGVSQTPSNKVTEKGKYVELRCDPISGHTALYWYRQSLGQGPEFLIYFQGTGAADDSGLPNDRFFAVRPEGSVSTLKIQRTERGDSAVYLCASSVTGTSGWSAGNEQFFGPGTRLTVL.

This chain joins TRBV5-6 and TRBJ2-7, with 8 bases lining up with TRBD1. Trimming cost V 1 base and J 5 bases; bases outside gene matches: 8. The CDR3 length is 15 residues. CDR1 and CDR2 from the germline V gene are SGHDT and YYEEEE. The CDR3 spells CASSLIGQGENEQYF. CDR3 nucleotides: TGTGCCAGCAGCTTGATCGGACAGGGTGAAAACGAGCAGTACTTC.

The chain links TRBV24-1 to TRBJ1-5, with TRBD1 as a possible D gene (6 bases). Looked up from germline, CDR1 is KGHDR and CDR2 is SFDVKD. This CDR3 region has 15 residues. The V and J ends lost 9 bases and 7 bases respectively, with 21 bases between them. The CDR3 coding sequence is TGTGCCACCCCTTTATGTTACAGGGTGGACCAGCCCCAGCATTTT. This translates into CATPLCYRVDQPQHF.

The rearrangement links TRBV19 to TRBJ1-5, with D unclear. The CDR3 covers 12 residues. Trimming removed 8 bases from V and 3 bases from J, with 8 bases in between. Germline loops: CDR1 LNHDA, CDR2 SQIVND (reference sequence). The CDR3 DNA reads as TGTGCCAGTCAGTCTTACAATCAGCCCCAGCATTTT. Its protein product is CASQSYNQPQHF.

The chain couples TRBV6-6 to TRBJ1-5; maybe TRBD1 (6 bases). Germline values: CDR1 MNHNY, CDR2 SVGAGI (reference sequence). V gave up 0 bases and J gave up 5 bases, with 11 bases separating them. The CDR3 contains 15 residues. In nucleotides, the CDR3 is TGTGCCAGCAGTTACTCAAGACAGGTATATCAGCCCCAGCATTTT. Translating it yields CASSYSRQVYQPQHF.

V gene TRBV28 combines with J gene TRBJ1-5; D is ambiguous. Germline values: CDR1 MDHEN, CDR2 SYDVKM. Between the trimmed V and J ends, which lost 5 bases and 0 bases, there was a span of 8 bases. The length of the CDR3 is 14 residues. CDR3 nucleotides: TGTGCCAGCAGTCTGGGAGTTAGCAATCAGCCCCAGCATTTT. Encoded protein: CASSLGVSNQPQHF.

The chain employs TRBV7-9 and TRBJ2-2; 8 positions match TRBD1. Germline CDR1 is SEHNR and CDR2 is FQNEAQ (reference sequence). V shed 3 bases and J 1 base; nucleotides not matched to a gene: 4. The CDR3 sequence is 16 residues long. The DNA of the CDR3 is TGTGCCAGCAGCTTCCCACAGGGGGTGAACACCGGGGAGCTGTTTTTT. Translation: CASSFPQGVNTGELFF.

V and J are TRBV18 and TRBJ1-5, with D hard to call. Germline lookup yields CDR1 KGHSH and CDR2 LQKENI. The V end was cut by 3 bases, the J end by 4 bases, with 4 bases between. The CDR3 covers 12 residues. The CDR3 spells CASSPSNQPQHF. The DNA of the CDR3 is TGTGCCAGCTCACCGTCAAATCAGCCCCAGCATTTT.

This chain uses TRBV16 with TRBJ1-1; 9 bases line up with TRBD1. CDR1 is KGHSY, CDR2 FQNENV, per germline. The CDR3 contains 15 residues. V dropped 2 bases and J dropped 5; count of bases not matched to a gene: 6. CDR3 region: CASSQPDRGGTEAFF. DNA of the CDR3: TGTGCCAGCAGCCAACCGGACAGGGGCGGGACTGAAGCTTTCTTT.

V and J are TRBV5-1 and TRBJ2-3; D gene ambiguous. With 0 bases removed from V and 1 base from J, the gap between germline ends came to 6 bases. This CDR3 comprises 14 residues. Germline CDR1 reads SGHRS; CDR2 reads YFSETQ. CDR3 sequence (DNA): TGCGCCAGCAGCTTGGAAGTCCGCACAGATACGCAGTATTTT. It yields the protein CASSLEVRTDTQYF.

The gene calls are TRBV18 and TRBJ2-3, with no clear D. Looked up from germline, CDR1 is KGHSH and CDR2 is LQKENI. This CDR3 has 14 residues. Trimming cost V 4 bases and J 6 bases, with 14 bases left between them. Here the CDR3 reads CASSQGSREDTQYF. CDR3 sequence (DNA): TGTGCCAGCTCACAAGGGTCCCGAGAGGATACGCAGTATTTT.

The chain joins TRBV6-5 to TRBJ1-1, with 9 bases identical to TRBD1. The CDR3 totals 15 residues. J was trimmed by 4 bases and V by 4 bases; bases with no gene match: 7. Germline lookup yields CDR1 MNHEY and CDR2 SVGAGI. CDR3 loop: CASSLGTGPSTEAFF. For the CDR3, the DNA is TGTGCCAGCAGTTTGGGGACAGGGCCCAGCACTGAAGCTTTCTTT.